The 26 T cell receptor beta chains presented below share a single source sample, sequenced in a study of metastatic and nonmetastatic thyroid tumors. TCRdb reassembled clones from the PCR reads with MiXCR. Here the sample spans roughly 14,000 clones, 20% to 30% being singletons. No patient received treatment before thyroid surgery. Sequenced sample: tumor tissue. The receptors originated from a female donor with papillary thyroid cancer or a benign thyroid nodule (not recorded which). Some clones in this sample may be carry-over from other donors' samples.

This clone is categorized as medium-sized. This chain joins TRBV5-1 and TRBJ1-2; D may be TRBD1 (5 bases). This CDR3 has 13 amino acids. The germline V gene encodes CDR1 SGHRS and CDR2 YFSETQ. Trimming took off 0 bases at V and 7 bases at J, with 10 bases between the two ends. CDR3 residues: CASSLGQGVGYTF. In nucleotides, the CDR3 is TGCGCCAGCAGCTTGGGACAAGGGGTTGGCTACACCTTC.

This clone was recorded many times. V usage is TRBV6-4 and J usage is TRBJ2-2, with D possibly matching TRBD2 (5 bases). V lost 0 bases and J lost 3, with 11 bases in between. Germline lookup yields CDR1 MRHNA and CDR2 SNTAGT. CDR3 length equals 16 residues. CDR3 amino acids: CASSDSLSGDTGELFF. In DNA, the CDR3 is TGTGCCAGCAGTGACTCGTTGAGCGGAGACACCGGGGAGCTGTTTTTT.

This clone showed up many times. Compared with germline, one end of the junction differs, possibly owing to a read error. The V and J genes are TRBV12-3 or TRBV12-4 and TRBJ2-3; D is perhaps TRBD1 (6 bases). This CDR3 is 15 amino acids long. DNA of the CDR3: TGTGCCAGCAGTTCCTTCGCACAGGGAACAGGTACGCAGTATTTT. Translation: CASSSFAQGTGTQYF.

The sample holds many counts of this clone. The chain combines TRBV5-8 with TRBJ2-3; 8 nucleotides align to TRBD1. Per germline, CDR1 SGHTS and CDR2 YDEGEE. The CDR3 has 15 amino acids. The J segment lost 2 bases and the V segment lost 4 bases, leaving 6 bases of the junction unmatched. This chain's CDR3 is CASSKTGDPTDTQYF. In DNA form, the CDR3 reads TGTGCCAGCAGCAAGACAGGGGACCCCACAGATACGCAGTATTTT.

This clone was recorded many times. CDR3 sequence reads: CASSFYGATASYEQYF. The CDR3 DNA sequence: TGTGCCAGCAGCTTCTATGGGGCCACGGCCTCCTACGAGCAGTACTTC. The rearrangement joins TRBV5-6 to TRBJ2-7; D may be TRBD1 (5 bases). V lost 2 bases and J lost 0, with 15 bases in between. The CDR3 totals 16 residues. Germline loops: CDR1 SGHDT, CDR2 YYEEEE.

The chain is built from TRBV3-1 and TRBJ2-1; possible D gene TRBD1, 6 bases. V was trimmed by 3 bases and J by 6 bases, leaving 21 bases between them. CDR3 length: 17 amino acids. CDR1 and CDR2 (germline): LGHDT, YNNKEL (reference sequence). Here the CDR3 reads CASSQVGGPYPVNEQFF. CDR3 sequence (DNA): TGTGCCAGCAGCCAGGTAGGGGGACCCTACCCTGTCAATGAGCAGTTCTTC.

This chain joins TRBV12-3 or TRBV12-4 and TRBJ1-3; 7 nucleotides match TRBD1. J was trimmed by 5 bases and V by 3 bases; bases with no gene match: 7. The CDR3 extends over 15 amino acids. The DNA for the CDR3 is TGTGCCAGCAGTTTGGCACAGGGGAGGAGAAACACCATATATTTT. Residues: CASSLAQGRRNTIYF.

This clone ranks as medium-sized (0.01 to 0.1%). The chain is built from TRBV4-1 and TRBJ2-1; 7 nucleotides agree with TRBD2. Germline values: CDR1 MGHRA, CDR2 YSYEKL. The V and J ends lost 0 bases and 3 bases, in that order; junction bases with no gene match: 14. This CDR3 has 19 residues. The DNA of the CDR3 is TGCGCCAGCAGCCAAGAAAGTGGCGGGAGTGGTGGGGGCTACAATGAGCAGTTCTTC. This encodes CASSQESGGSGGGYNEQFF.

This clone was picked up a small number of times. This chain uses TRBV2 with TRBJ2-3, with D perhaps assigned TRBD1 or TRBD2 (6 bases each). There are 14 residues in the CDR3. Germline values: CDR1 SNHLY, CDR2 FYNNEI. Deletions cut 6 bases from V and 0 bases from J, with 10 bases between. This CDR3 is CASRPGASTDTQYF. The DNA for the CDR3 is TGTGCCAGCAGACCGGGGGCGAGCACAGATACGCAGTATTTT.

For this clone: An end of the junction does not agree with germline; a read error may underlie this. The gene calls are TRBV7-9 and TRBJ1-2; D is unclear. The CDR3 is made up of 13 amino acids. The germline gives CDR1 SEHNR, CDR2 FQNEAQ (reference sequence). CDR3 region: CAGSPESDYGYTF. CDR3 bases: TGTGCCGGCAGCCCCGAGTCAGACTATGGCTACACCTTC.

This clone was counted many times. This chain joins TRBV5-6 and TRBJ1-3, with 10 bases that match TRBD1. Germline V CDR1 and CDR2: SGHDT, YYEEEE. Unmatched junction bases numbered 12, after V lost 5 bases and J lost 4 bases. The CDR3 spans 17 residues. For the CDR3, the DNA is TGTGCCAGCAGTTCTCCAAGGACAGGGGGTTGGGGAAACACCATATATTTT. This translates into CASSSPRTGGWGNTIYF.

The chain has TRBV27 and TRBJ2-7; D may be TRBD1 or TRBD2 (5 bases each). Between the trimmed V and J ends, which lost 4 bases and 4 bases, there was a span of 20 bases. The germline V gene encodes CDR1 MNHEY and CDR2 SMNVEV (reference sequence). The CDR3 runs to 16 residues. CDR3 DNA sequence: TGTGCCAGCAGTTCCGGGTCGGGACCGACGCCTTACGAGCAGTACTTC. Encoded protein: CASSSGSGPTPYEQYF.

There are many counts of this clone. The chain employs TRBV9 and TRBJ1-5; tentative D call: TRBD1 (5 bases). CDR3 size: 15 residues. V shed 2 bases and J shed 3 bases, with 12 bases lying between them. CDR1 is SGDLS, CDR2 YYNGEE, per germline. CDR3 loop: CASSVLPGPNQPQHF. The CDR3 DNA sequence: TGTGCCAGCAGCGTTCTGCCGGGACCCAATCAGCCCCAGCATTTT.

The gene calls are TRBV20-1 and TRBJ1-1; TRBD1 agrees at 7 bases. V shed 0 bases, J shed 2 bases, and the junction held 6 bases outside the gene matches. Germline V gene lookup returns CDR1 DFQATT and CDR2 SNEGSKA (reference sequence). The CDR3 extends over 15 amino acids. CDR3 coding DNA: TGCAGTGCTAGAGATCCGGGACAGATTAACACTGAAGCTTTCTTT. This codes for CSARDPGQINTEAFF.

The chain couples TRBV30 to TRBJ1-2; possibly TRBD1 for D (5 bases). V lost 0 bases and J 4 bases, leaving 6 bases between the germline ends. Germline lookup yields CDR1 GTSNPN and CDR2 SVGIG (reference sequence). The CDR3 sequence is 12 residues long. CDR3 bases: TGTGCCTGGAGTGTTGGGGGCTATGGCTACACCTTC. Residues: CAWSVGGYGYTF.

This chain connects TRBV7-2 to TRBJ2-7; 13 bases line up with TRBD2. This CDR3 has 15 amino acids. After removal of 6 bases from V and 1 base from J, the junction contained 3 bases not matched to a gene. CDR1 is SGHTA and CDR2 is FQGNSA in the germline V gene. CDR3 coding DNA: TGTGCCAGCAGGGGACTAGCGGGAAAGTCCTACGAGCAGTACTTC. Translated, it gives CASRGLAGKSYEQYF.

The chain's CDR3 is CASSHPRGTGSGNTIYF. The CDR3 nucleotides are TGTGCCAGCAGCCACCCCCGGGGGACGGGATCTGGAAACACCATATATTTT. V and J are TRBV28 and TRBJ1-3, with TRBD1 as a possible D gene (5 bases). Germline-derived CDR1 and CDR2 are MDHEN and SYDVKM. V shed 6 bases and J shed 1 base, with 19 bases lying between them. The length of the CDR3 is 17 residues.

This clone was seen repeatedly, ten times or more. The chain is built from TRBV5-8 and TRBJ2-6; D gene unclear. This CDR3 is 14 amino acids long. In germline, CDR1 is SGHTS, CDR2 YDEGEE. The V end was cut by 2 bases, the J end by 1 base, with 4 bases between. As DNA, the CDR3 is TGTGCCAGCAGCTTCCCATCTGGGGCCAACGTCCTGACTTTC. Residues: CASSFPSGANVLTF.

This clone was counted at least ten times. The chain employs TRBV3-1 and TRBJ2-5, with TRBD1 matching 9 bases. Germline V CDR1 and CDR2: LGHDT, YNNKEL (reference sequence). This CDR3 has 14 residues. The V gene end was trimmed by 4 bases and the J gene end by 4 bases; junction bases not matched to a gene: 4. In DNA form, the CDR3 reads TGTGCCAGCAGCCTAATGGACAGGGGAGAGACCCAGTACTTC. Translated: CASSLMDRGETQYF.

The gene calls are TRBV19 and TRBJ1-5, with 7 bases matching TRBD1. CDR3 length: 14 residues. V was pared by 4 bases and J by 16 bases, with 16 bases of the junction left unmatched. Germline-derived CDR1 and CDR2 are LNHDA and SQIVND (reference sequence). CDR3: CASSTRDSPSPKHF. The CDR3 DNA follows: TGTGCCAGTAGTACCAGGGACAGCCCGTCGCCCAAACATTTT.

This clone was seen a single time. The rearrangement links TRBV7-8 to TRBJ1-6; D is unclear. Germline loops: CDR1 SGHVS, CDR2 FQNEAQ. The CDR3 runs to 17 residues. Trimming removed 2 bases at V and 6 bases at J, with 17 bases between. CDR3 coding DNA: TGTGCCAGCAGCTTAACAGTGGTCCCTACGGTTAATTCACCCCTCCACTTT. Its protein product is CASSLTVVPTVNSPLHF. Using reference TRBV7-8 and TRBJ1-6 for the parts outside the CDR3, the full variable domain is GAGVSQSPRYKVAKRGQDVALRCDPISGHVSLFWYQQALGQGPEFLTYFQNEAQLDKSGLPSDRFFAERPEGSVSTLKIQRTQQEDSAVYLCASSLTVVPTVNSPLHFGNGTRLTVT.

This rearrangement joins TRBV10-1 to TRBJ1-6; D gene ambiguous. Looked up from germline, CDR1 is WNHNN and CDR2 is SYGVQD (reference sequence). Trimming stripped 5 bases from V and 7 bases from J, with 9 bases between. This CDR3 spans 13 amino acids. In DNA form, the CDR3 reads TGCGCCAGCAGTAAGGGTTGGAATTCACCCCTCCACTTT. Residues: CASSKGWNSPLHF.

This clone was seen ten or more times. The chain recombines TRBV11-2 with TRBJ2-2; D possibly uses TRBD1 or TRBD2 (5 bases each). Germline V lookup: CDR1 SGHAT, CDR2 FQNNGV. The CDR3 length is 17 residues. V lost 3 bases and J lost 0, with 14 bases in between. CDR3 nucleotide sequence: TGTGCCAGCAGCTTCCCCACCGGGACCTCGAACACCGGGGAGCTGTTTTTT. This codes for CASSFPTGTSNTGELFF.

J is TRBJ1-2 and V is TRBV7-9; no reliable D call. The length of the CDR3 is 15 residues. Germline CDR1 and CDR2: SEHNR and FQNEAQ (reference sequence). V dropped 8 bases and J dropped 3 bases, with 19 bases sitting between them. Here the CDR3 DNA reads TGTGCCAGCGGCGACCAGGCTGCTGGATACTATGGCTACACCTTC. It yields the protein CASGDQAAGYYGYTF.

The rearrangement uses TRBV7-9 and TRBJ1-5, with no clear D. The CDR3 contains 13 residues. V lost 0 bases and J 7 bases, leaving 7 bases between the germline ends. Germline assignment: CDR1 SEHNR and CDR2 FQNEAQ (reference sequence). The DNA for the CDR3 is TGTGCCAGCAGCTTAGCGGTTGGACAGCCCCAGCATTTT. It is translated as CASSLAVGQPQHF.

This clone showed up just a few times. A junction end diverges from the germline sequence, so it may reflect a read error. The chain combines TRBV27 with TRBJ2-7; possible D gene TRBD1, 6 bases. This CDR3 region has 12 residues. Germline CDR1 reads MNHEY; CDR2 reads SMNVEV (reference sequence). This CDR3 reads CASAPPDSPPNF. The CDR3 coding sequence is TGTGCCAGCGCACCCCCGGACAGCCCACCAAACTTC.